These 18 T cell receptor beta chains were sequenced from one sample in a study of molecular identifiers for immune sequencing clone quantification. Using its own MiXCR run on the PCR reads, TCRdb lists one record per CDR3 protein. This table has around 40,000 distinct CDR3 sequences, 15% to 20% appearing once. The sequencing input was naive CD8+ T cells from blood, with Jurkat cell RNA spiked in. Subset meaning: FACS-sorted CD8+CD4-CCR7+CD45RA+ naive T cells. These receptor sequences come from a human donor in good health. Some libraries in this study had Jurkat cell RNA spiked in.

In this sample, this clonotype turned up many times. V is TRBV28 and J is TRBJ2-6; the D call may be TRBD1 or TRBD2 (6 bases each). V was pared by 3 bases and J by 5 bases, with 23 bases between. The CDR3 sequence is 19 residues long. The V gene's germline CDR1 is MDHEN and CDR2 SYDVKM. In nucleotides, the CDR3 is TGTGCCAGCAGTTTGGGGAAGGGGGGCACGTTTAAGTGGGCCAACGTCCTGACTTTC. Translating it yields CASSLGKGGTFKWANVLTF. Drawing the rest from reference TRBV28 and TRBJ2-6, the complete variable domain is DVKVTQSSRYLVKRTGEKVFLECVQDMDHENMFWYRQDPGLGLRLIYFSYDVKMKEKGDIPEGYSVSREKKERFSLILESASTNQTSMYLCASSLGKGGTFKWANVLTFGAGSRLTVL.

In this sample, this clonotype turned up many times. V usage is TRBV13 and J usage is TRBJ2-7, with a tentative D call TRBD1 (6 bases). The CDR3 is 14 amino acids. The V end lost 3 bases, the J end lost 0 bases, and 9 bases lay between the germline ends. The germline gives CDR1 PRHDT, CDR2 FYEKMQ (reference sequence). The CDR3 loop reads CASSLGDNSYEQYF. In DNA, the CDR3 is TGTGCCAGCAGCTTGGGGGACAACTCCTACGAGCAGTACTTC.

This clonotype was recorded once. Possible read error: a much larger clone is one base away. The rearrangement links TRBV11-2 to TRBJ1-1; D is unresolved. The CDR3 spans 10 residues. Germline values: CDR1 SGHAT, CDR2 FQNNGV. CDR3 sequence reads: CAGSLISVFF. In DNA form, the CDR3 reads TGTGCCGGCAGCTTAATTTCGGTATTTTTT.

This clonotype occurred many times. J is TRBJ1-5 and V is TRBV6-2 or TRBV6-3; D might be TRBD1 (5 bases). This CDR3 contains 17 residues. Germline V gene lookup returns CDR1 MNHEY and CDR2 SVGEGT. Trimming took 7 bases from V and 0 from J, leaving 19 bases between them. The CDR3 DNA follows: TGTGCCAGCACCCGACAGCAAACGCTTAATAGCAATCAGCCCCAGCATTTT. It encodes CASTRQQTLNSNQPQHF.

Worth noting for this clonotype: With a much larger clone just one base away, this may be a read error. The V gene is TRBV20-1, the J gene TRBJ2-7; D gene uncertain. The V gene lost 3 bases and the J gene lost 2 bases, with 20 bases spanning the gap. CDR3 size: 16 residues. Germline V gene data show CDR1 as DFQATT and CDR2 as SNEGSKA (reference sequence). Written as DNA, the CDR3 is TGCAGTGCTAGTGATCTAGTCGGAAGGGCTCCCTACGAGCAGTACTTC. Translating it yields CSASDLVGRAPYEQYF.

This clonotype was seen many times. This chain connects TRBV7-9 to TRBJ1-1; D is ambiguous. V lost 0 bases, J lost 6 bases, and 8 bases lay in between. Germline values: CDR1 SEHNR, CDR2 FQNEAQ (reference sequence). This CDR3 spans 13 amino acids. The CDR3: CASSLALNSEAFF. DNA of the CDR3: TGTGCCAGCAGCTTAGCCCTAAATTCTGAAGCTTTCTTT.

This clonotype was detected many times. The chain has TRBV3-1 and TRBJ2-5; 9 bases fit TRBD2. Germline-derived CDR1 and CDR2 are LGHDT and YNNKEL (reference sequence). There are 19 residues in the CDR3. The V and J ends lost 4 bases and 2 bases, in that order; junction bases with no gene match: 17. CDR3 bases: TGTGCCAGCAGCCCCCGGGAGACTAGCGGTTACCCGCCTCAAGAGACCCAGTACTTC. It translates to CASSPRETSGYPPQETQYF.

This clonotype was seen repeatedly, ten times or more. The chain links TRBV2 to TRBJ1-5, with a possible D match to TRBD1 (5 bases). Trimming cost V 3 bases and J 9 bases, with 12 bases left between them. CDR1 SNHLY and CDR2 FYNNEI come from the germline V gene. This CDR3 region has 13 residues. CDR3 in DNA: TGTGCCAGCAGTGAGGGGGGTTTTTCGCCCCAGCATTTT. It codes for CASSEGGFSPQHF.

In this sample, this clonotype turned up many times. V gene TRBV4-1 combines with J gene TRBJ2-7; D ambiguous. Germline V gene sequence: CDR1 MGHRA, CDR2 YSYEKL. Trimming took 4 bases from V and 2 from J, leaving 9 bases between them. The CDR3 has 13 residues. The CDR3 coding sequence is TGCGCCAGCAGCCCCCGGTCGGCCTACGAGCAGTACTTC. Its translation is CASSPRSAYEQYF.

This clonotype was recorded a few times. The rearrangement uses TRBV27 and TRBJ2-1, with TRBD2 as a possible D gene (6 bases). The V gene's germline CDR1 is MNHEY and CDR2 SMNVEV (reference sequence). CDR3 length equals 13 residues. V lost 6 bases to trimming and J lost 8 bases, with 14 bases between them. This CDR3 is CASSLTSVDEQFF. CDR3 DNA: TGTGCCAGCAGCCTGACTAGTGTTGATGAGCAGTTCTTC.

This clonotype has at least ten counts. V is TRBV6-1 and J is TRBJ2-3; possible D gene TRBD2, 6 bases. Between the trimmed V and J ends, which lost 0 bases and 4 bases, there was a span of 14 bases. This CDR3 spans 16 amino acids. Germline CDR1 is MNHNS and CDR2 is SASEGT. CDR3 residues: CASSEATGGGADTQYF. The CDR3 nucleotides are TGTGCCAGCAGTGAAGCTACAGGTGGAGGGGCAGATACGCAGTATTTT.

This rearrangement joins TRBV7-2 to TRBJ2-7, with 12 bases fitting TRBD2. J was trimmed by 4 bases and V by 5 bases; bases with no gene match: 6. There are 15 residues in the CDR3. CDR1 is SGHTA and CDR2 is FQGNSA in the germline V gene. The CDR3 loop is CASSPTGLAGYEQYF. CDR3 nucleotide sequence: TGTGCCAGCAGCCCAACAGGACTAGCGGGGTACGAGCAGTACTTC.

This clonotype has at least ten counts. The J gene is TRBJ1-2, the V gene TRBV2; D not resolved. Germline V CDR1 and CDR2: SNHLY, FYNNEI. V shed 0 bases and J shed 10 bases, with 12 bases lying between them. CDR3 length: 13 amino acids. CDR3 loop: CASSEAGATLYTF. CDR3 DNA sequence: TGTGCCAGCAGTGAAGCAGGAGCCACCCTCTACACCTTC.

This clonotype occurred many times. The CDR3 region has the DNA TGCGCCAGCAGCTTGGCACCGGACAGGACCTACGAGCAGTACTTC. This codes for CASSLAPDRTYEQYF. V gene TRBV5-1 combines with J gene TRBJ2-7; 7 bases agree with TRBD1. Germline V gene sequence: CDR1 SGHRS, CDR2 YFSETQ. The length of the CDR3 is 15 residues. V gave up 0 bases and J gave up 2 bases; unmatched junction bases: 5. Full variable domain (remainder filled in from reference TRBV5-1 and TRBJ2-7): KAGVTQTPRYLIKTRGQQVTLSCSPISGHRSVSWYQQTPGQGLQFLFEYFSETQRNKGNFPGRFSGRQFSNSRSEMNVSTLELGDSALYLCASSLAPDRTYEQYFGPGTRLTVT.

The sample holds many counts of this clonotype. CDR3 sequence (DNA): TGTGCCAGCAGTGAGGGGACAAGCACCGGGGAGCTGTTTTTT. Encoded protein: CASSEGTSTGELFF. This chain connects TRBV6-1 to TRBJ2-2, with D perhaps TRBD1 (6 bases). The CDR3 is 14 residues long. V lost 3 bases, J lost 4 bases, and 9 bases lay in between. Germline lookup yields CDR1 MNHNS and CDR2 SASEGT.

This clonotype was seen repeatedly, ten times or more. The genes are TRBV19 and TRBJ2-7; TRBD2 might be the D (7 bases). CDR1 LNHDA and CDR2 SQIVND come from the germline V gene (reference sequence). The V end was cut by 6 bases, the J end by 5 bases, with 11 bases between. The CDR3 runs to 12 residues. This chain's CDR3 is CASSWGGDEQYF. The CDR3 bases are TGTGCCAGTAGCTGGGGGGGCGACGAGCAGTACTTC.

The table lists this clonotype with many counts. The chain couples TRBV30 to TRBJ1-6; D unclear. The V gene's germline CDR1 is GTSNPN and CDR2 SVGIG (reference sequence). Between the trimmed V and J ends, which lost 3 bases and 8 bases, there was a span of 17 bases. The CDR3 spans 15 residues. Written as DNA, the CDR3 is TGTGCCTGGAGAGAATGGGGTGGAGGTGATTCACCCCTCCACTTT. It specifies CAWREWGGGDSPLHF. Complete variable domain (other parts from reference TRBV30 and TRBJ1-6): SQTIHQWPATLVQPVGSPLSLECTVEGTSNPNLYWYRQAAGRGLQLLFYSVGIGQISSEVPQNLSASRPQDRQFILSSKKLLLSDSGFYLCAWREWGGGDSPLHFGNGTRLTVT.

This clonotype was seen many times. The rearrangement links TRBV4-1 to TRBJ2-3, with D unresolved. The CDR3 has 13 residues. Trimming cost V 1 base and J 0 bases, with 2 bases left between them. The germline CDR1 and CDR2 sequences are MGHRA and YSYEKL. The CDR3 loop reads CASSQGSTDTQYF. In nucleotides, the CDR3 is TGCGCCAGCAGCCAAGGGAGCACAGATACGCAGTATTTT.